This record covers a single T cell receptor (beta chain). Germline CDR1 reads SEHNR; CDR2 reads FQNEAQ (reference sequence). Deletions cut 5 bases from V and 5 bases from J, with 15 bases between. The CDR3 is made up of 15 amino acids. The table came from immunoSEQ multiplex PCR; TCRdb's copy has only in-frame clones and leaves some out. The sample includes 2 million to 3 million clones, 90% to 95% of them seen just once. The data derive from a study of shared clonotypes between healthy human individuals. The overall study: The donors, two women and a few men, were aged 18 to 49. Each donor's CD8 memory used one plate, CD8 naive two, each CD4 subset three.

The rearrangement links TRBV7-9 to TRBJ1-4, with D maybe TRBD1 (5 bases). The origin of this receptor is a man younger than 35 in good health. What was sequenced was naive CD4+ T cells sorted from blood. The subset is: CD45RA+ positively selected. The CDR3 bases are TGTGCCAGCAGCCCTGGGGCAGGGTTAAATGAAAAACTGTTTTTT. It yields the protein CASSPGAGLNEKLFF. The entire variable domain, with the rest obtained from reference TRBV7-9 and TRBJ1-4, is as follows: DTGVSQNPRHKITKRGQNVTFRCDPISEHNRLYWYRQTLGQGPEFLTYFQNEAQLEKSRLLSDRFSAERPKGSFSTLEIQRTEQGDSAMYLCASSPGAGLNEKLFFGSGTQLSVL.